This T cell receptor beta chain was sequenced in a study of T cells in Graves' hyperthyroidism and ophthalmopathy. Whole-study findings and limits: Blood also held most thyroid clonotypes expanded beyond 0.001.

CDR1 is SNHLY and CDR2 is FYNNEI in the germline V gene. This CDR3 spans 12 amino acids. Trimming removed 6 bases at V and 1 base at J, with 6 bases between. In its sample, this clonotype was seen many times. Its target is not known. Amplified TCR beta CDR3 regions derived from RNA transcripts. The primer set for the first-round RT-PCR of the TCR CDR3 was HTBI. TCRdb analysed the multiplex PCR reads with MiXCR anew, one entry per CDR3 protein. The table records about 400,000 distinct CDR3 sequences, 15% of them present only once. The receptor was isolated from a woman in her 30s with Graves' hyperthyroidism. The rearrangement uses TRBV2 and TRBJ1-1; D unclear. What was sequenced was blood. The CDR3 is CASRRRNTEAFF. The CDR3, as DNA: TGTGCCAGCAGGAGGCGGAACACTGAAGCTTTCTTT.